Listed here are 22 T cell receptor beta chains from one sample, sequenced in a study of CD8 T cells in Susac syndrome. It was with random hexamers that about 0.45 to 1 ug RNA was reverse transcribed. MiXCR was run by TCRdb on the immunoSEQ multiplex PCR reads, yielding one entry per CDR3 protein. The sample yields roughly 180,000 distinct CDR3 sequences, around 94% seen once. The sequenced sample was CD4+ T cells from PBMCs. The receptors were gathered from a human donor in good health.

The rearrangement joins TRBV28 to TRBJ2-5, with 9 bases that match TRBD1. Germline V gene sequence: CDR1 MDHEN, CDR2 SYDVKM. The CDR3 has 14 amino acids. V lost 4 bases and J lost 4; bases outside the gene matches: 4. In nucleotides, the CDR3 is TGTGCCAGCAGTTCCGGGACAGGGAGAGAGACCCAGTACTTC. Amino acids: CASSSGTGRETQYF.

This rearrangement joins TRBV5-1 to TRBJ1-3; 7 bases are shared with TRBD1. The CDR3 spans 15 residues. The J segment lost 5 bases and the V segment lost 4 bases, leaving 9 bases of the junction unmatched. Per the germline V gene, CDR1 is SGHRS and CDR2 is YFSETQ. CDR3 nucleotide sequence: TGCGCCAGCAGCGCCGACAGGGAAGGACGAAACACCATATATTTT. Translated, it gives CASSADREGRNTIYF.

The V call is TRBV3-1, the J call TRBJ1-2; D remains unclear. The germline V gene has CDR1 LGHDT and CDR2 YNNKEL (reference sequence). Trimming left V 3 bases short and J 7 bases short, with 12 bases between. The CDR3 spans 13 residues. CDR3 sequence: CASSQGPDGGYTF. In DNA, the CDR3 is TGTGCCAGCAGCCAGGGCCCGGATGGTGGCTACACCTTC.

CDR3: CASTDRGPGELFF. CDR3 nucleotide sequence: TGTGCCAGCACCGACAGGGGGCCCGGGGAGCTGTTTTTT. The chain joins TRBV7-3 to TRBJ2-2, with 10 bases that match TRBD1. This CDR3 spans 13 amino acids. Germline assignment: CDR1 SGHTA and CDR2 FQGTGA. Trimming at V came to 7 bases and at J to 6 bases, leaving 2 bases not matched to a gene.

The V gene is TRBV6-6, the J gene TRBJ2-3; a weak D match, TRBD2 (6 bases). Germline CDR1 MNHNY, CDR2 SVGAGI (reference sequence). This CDR3 has 14 residues. The V and J ends lost 0 bases and 6 bases respectively, with 10 bases between them. CDR3 in DNA: TGTGCCAGCAGTTACTCCGGGGGTTCGGATACGCAGTATTTT. Its protein is CASSYSGGSDTQYF.

This chain joins TRBV29-1 and TRBJ2-3; TRBD1 is a possible D gene (6 bases). The V gene's germline CDR1 is SQVTM and CDR2 ANQGSEA. The CDR3 is made up of 14 amino acids. V dropped 4 bases and J dropped 3 bases, with 14 bases sitting between them. The CDR3 spells CSVVVRGETDTQYF. The CDR3 nucleotides read TGCAGCGTTGTAGTCAGGGGAGAGACAGATACGCAGTATTTT.

The V and J genes are TRBV6-5 and TRBJ2-5; D uncertain. This CDR3 contains 11 residues. The ends were cut back, 7 bases at V and 4 bases at J, with 7 bases in the middle. Germline V gives CDR1 MNHEY, CDR2 SVGAGI. This CDR3 reads CASTGLETQYF. In nucleotides, the CDR3 is TGTGCCAGCACGGGTTTAGAGACCCAGTACTTC.

The rearrangement joins TRBV5-1 to TRBJ2-1, with 9 bases identical to TRBD2. The V gene's germline CDR1 is SGHRS and CDR2 YFSETQ. With V trimmed by 0 bases and J by 3 bases, 7 bases remained unmatched. The CDR3 contains 17 residues. CDR3 protein: CASSLVLAGDIYNEQFF. CDR3 DNA: TGCGCCAGCAGCTTGGTTTTAGCGGGAGATATCTACAATGAGCAGTTCTTC.

The rearrangement joins TRBV7-2 to TRBJ2-5, with D unresolved. The CDR3 length is 14 residues. CDR1 and CDR2 (germline): SGHTA, FQGNSA. Trimming left V 2 bases short and J 2 bases short, with 9 bases between. In nucleotides, the CDR3 is TGTGCCAGCAGCTTAAGGACGGTTCAAGAGACCCAGTACTTC. This encodes CASSLRTVQETQYF.

V usage is TRBV27 and J usage is TRBJ2-2; TRBD1 is a possible D gene (6 bases). Germline V gene sequence: CDR1 MNHEY, CDR2 SMNVEV (reference sequence). Trimming stripped 1 base from V and 4 bases from J, with 10 bases between. The CDR3 is 15 residues long. As DNA, the CDR3 is TGTGCCAGCAGTTTATTGGGCAGGGGCACCGGGGAGCTGTTTTTT. It yields the protein CASSLLGRGTGELFF.

V is TRBV7-2 and J is TRBJ2-6; 7 bases map to TRBD1. Germline trimming cut 5 bases from V and 3 bases from J; bases unmatched to any gene: 4. The CDR3 is made up of 15 amino acids. Per germline, CDR1 SGHTA and CDR2 FQGNSA. DNA of the CDR3: TGTGCCAGCAGCAGGGGGCTGGATGGGGCCAACGTCCTGACTTTC. It yields the protein CASSRGLDGANVLTF.

The chain uses TRBV15 and TRBJ2-7, with a possible D match to TRBD2 (5 bases). CDR1 is LNHNV and CDR2 is YYDKDF in the germline V gene (reference sequence). The CDR3 contains 15 residues. Deletions cut 4 bases from V and 2 bases from J, with 15 bases between. In DNA form, the CDR3 reads TGTGCCACCAGCAAAGGACCGGGGAGCCCCTACGAGCAGTACTTC. It specifies CATSKGPGSPYEQYF. The entire variable domain, with the rest obtained from reference TRBV15 and TRBJ2-7, is as follows: DAMVIQNPRYQVTQFGKPVTLSCSQTLNHNVMYWYQQKSSQAPKLLFHYYDKDFNNEADTPDNFQSRRPNTSFCFLDIRSPGLGDTAMYLCATSKGPGSPYEQYFGPGTRLTVT.

The rearrangement links TRBV7-2 to TRBJ1-5; no clear D gene. The V gene lost 0 bases and the J gene lost 8 bases, with 8 bases spanning the gap. The CDR3 totals 13 residues. The germline CDR1 and CDR2 sequences are SGHTA and FQGNSA. CDR3 loop: CASSLAGWEPQHF. CDR3 in DNA: TGTGCCAGCAGCTTAGCAGGGTGGGAGCCCCAGCATTTT.

V is TRBV4-2 and J is TRBJ2-2; a possible D gene is TRBD1 (5 bases). Looked up from germline, CDR1 is LGHNA and CDR2 is YNFKEQ. The CDR3 is 16 amino acids. Trimming cost V 1 base and J 5 bases, with 14 bases left between them. CDR3 region: CASSQGRAGPTGELFF. The CDR3 region has the DNA TGTGCCAGCAGCCAAGGCAGGGCAGGTCCTACCGGGGAGCTGTTTTTT.

This clonotype was counted only a few times. The gene calls are TRBV12-3 or TRBV12-4 and TRBJ1-1; a possible D gene is TRBD1 (6 bases). The CDR3 is 14 amino acids. V was clipped by 1 base and J by 1 base, with 7 bases between them. The CDR3 sequence is CASSLEGGNTEAFF. CDR3 sequence (DNA): TGTGCCAGCAGTTTAGAAGGGGGGAACACTGAAGCTTTCTTT.

This chain links TRBV6-2 or TRBV6-3 with TRBJ2-1; D might be TRBD2 (6 bases). V lost 4 bases, J lost 12 bases, and 13 bases lay in between. CDR3 length equals 12 residues. The germline V gene encodes CDR1 MNHEY and CDR2 SVGEGT. CDR3 DNA: TGTGCCAGCAGTTTAACATGGGACTCGCAGTTCTTC. Protein product: CASSLTWDSQFF.

The chain has TRBV5-1 and TRBJ2-5; D ambiguous. Germline-derived CDR1 and CDR2 are SGHRS and YFSETQ. The CDR3 is 14 residues long. Between the trimmed V and J ends, which lost 2 bases and 1 base, there was a span of 9 bases. In nucleotides, the CDR3 is TGCGCCAGCAGCTTCGGCAGGAGCCAAGAGACCCAGTACTTC. This encodes CASSFGRSQETQYF. Drawing the rest from reference TRBV5-1 and TRBJ2-5, the complete variable domain is KAGVTQTPRYLIKTRGQQVTLSCSPISGHRSVSWYQQTPGQGLQFLFEYFSETQRNKGNFPGRFSGRQFSNSRSEMNVSTLELGDSALYLCASSFGRSQETQYFGPGTRLLVL.

The CDR3 protein is CASSQQGLPRTQYF. The CDR3 DNA reads as TGTGCCAGCAGCCAACAGGGGCTACCTCGGACCCAGTACTTC. V usage is TRBV14 and J usage is TRBJ2-5; weak D call: TRBD1 (6 bases). From germline, CDR1 is SGHDN and CDR2 FVKESK. Trimming shortened V by 2 bases and J by 7 bases, and 14 bases separated the two germline ends. The CDR3 extends over 14 amino acids. Variable domain in full (rest from reference TRBV14 and TRBJ2-5): EAGVTQFPSHSVIEKGQTVTLRCDPISGHDNLYWYRRVMGKEIKFLLHFVKESKQDESGMPNNRFLAERTGGTYSTLKVQPAELEDSGVYFCASSQQGLPRTQYFGPGTRLLVL.

V gene TRBV7-9 combines with J gene TRBJ2-4; TRBD1 aligns across 9 bases. The trim removed 5 bases at V and 8 bases at J, leaving 7 bases unmatched. The CDR3 has 14 residues. Per the germline V gene, CDR1 is SEHNR and CDR2 is FQNEAQ (reference sequence). The CDR3 DNA sequence: TGTGCCAGCAGCCCGGGGACAGGGCTGGACATTCAGTACTTC. Translating it yields CASSPGTGLDIQYF.

The J gene is TRBJ2-3, the V gene TRBV7-2, with D possibly called TRBD1 or TRBD2 (6 bases each). Trimming removed 3 bases from V and 5 bases from J, with 21 bases in between. The CDR3 covers 17 residues. CDR1 and CDR2 (germline): SGHTA, FQGNSA. The CDR3 coding sequence is TGTGCCAGCAGCTTCCCCCCCGGGGGCAAAATGGGAGATACGCAGTATTTT. Amino acid sequence: CASSFPPGGKMGDTQYF.

The table lists this clonotype with a count of one. The chain uses TRBV20-1 and TRBJ2-5, with 13 bases lining up with TRBD2. The CDR3 is 16 residues long. In germline, CDR1 is DFQATT, CDR2 SNEGSKA (reference sequence). V shed 6 bases, J shed 3 bases, and the junction held 10 bases outside the gene matches. The CDR3: CSAPRTSGGREETQYF. The CDR3 DNA sequence: TGCAGTGCCCCACGGACTAGCGGGGGACGGGAAGAGACCCAGTACTTC.

This chain connects TRBV29-1 to TRBJ1-1; weak D call: TRBD1 (5 bases). Germline CDR1 SQVTM, CDR2 ANQGSEA. V dropped 7 bases and J dropped 5 bases, with 11 bases sitting between them. This CDR3 is 11 amino acids long. The CDR3 sequence: CSGGGNTEAFF. The DNA of the CDR3 is TGCAGCGGTGGGGGGAATACTGAAGCTTTCTTT.